The TCR beta chain described here comes from a study of T cell responses to AZD1222 COVID-19 vaccine (dated by TCRdb to the early 2020s). With regard to the full study: AZD1222 recipients given second doses at about 4 weeks or at about 12 weeks were pooled, since spike-specific TCR depth and breadth were not found to differ between the two schedules. TCR sequencing covered fewer than 250 trial participants: approximately 200 given two doses of AZD1222 and 26 given two doses of MenACWY control vaccine. Trial participants were enrolled by age into 18-55, 56-69 and 70-plus year subgroups, with roughly 150, 30 and 60 TCR-sequenced participants respectively.

What the time point label conveys for this sample: baseline before first vaccination. Samples from vaccinated people were obtained from the UK trials COV001 and COV002, which included a single-blind randomized controlled phase 2/3 trial of AZD1222 (ChAdOx1 nCoV-19) in healthy adults. For TCRbeta chain sequencing, PBMC samples from trial participants were taken at day 0 and at day 28 after the second dose. Of note for this clone: Its antigen is still unknown. There are no base qualities to consult, and no much larger clone falls within one base.

The CDR3 regions of human TCRbeta chains were analyzed by immunosequencing. The published analysis was carried out like this. Repertoire TCRs were matched against a reference library of SARS-CoV-2-specific TCRs generated with the MIRA antigen-specificity platform. Breadth was defined as the fraction of unique TCRs that were SARS-CoV-2-associated, and depth was defined as the fraction of total T cells that were SARS-CoV-2-associated. Using the MIRA data, every spike-specific TCR was mapped to the spike region that the TCR reacted to and assigned to either a CD4 or a CD8 class. Log10-transformed breadth and depth values were compared by one-way ANOVA with Sidak's multiple comparisons tests. The table comes from immuneACCESS by way of TCRdb, which keeps in-frame sequences with V and J called. Part of the clones is missing from these tables; in studies checked, under half for an unresolved V gene and the rest for unknown reasons. For V, J and clone size, that table is used; D and trimming come from the DNA. The sample includes roughly 120,000 clones, with approximately 83% observed a single time. Of the sample, 1.5% to 2% is held by the ten largest clones.

Paper-wide results and their limitations: No day 14 peak-response samples were available, so repertoires were characterized only after the peak T cell response. Reportedly, close to half of the unique spike-specific TCRs recognized epitopes lying outside the regions that are mutated in the B.1.351 and B.1.1.7 variants. After two AZD1222 doses, spike-specific TCR breadth and depth were significantly higher than at day 0 and than in MenACWY recipients. In the small 56-69-year group, the increase in depth fell short of significance, most likely because of low power. Conclusions about previously exposed vaccinees are limited because only six or seven AZD1222 recipients were SARS-CoV-2 seropositive at baseline. Participants were mostly white British and included more females than males, and it was suggested by the authors that clonal diversity may have been underestimated. The vaccine-associated CD4 TCRs covered the entire spike protein, and the dominant responses fell in regions 160-218 and 743-854.

V drops 1 base and J drops 4 bases, leaving 13 bases in between. The germline V gene supplies CDR1 SGHVS and CDR2 FNYEAQ. There are 15 amino acids in the CDR3, from cysteine to phenylalanine inclusive. Just the 45-base CDR3 DNA is kept, in frame starting at base 1. Sequenced here: peripheral blood, sampled on day 0 of AZD1222 vaccination. The receptor chain draws on TRBV7-6 and TRBJ2-5; matching of 6 bases hints at TRBD2 as the D gene. The receptor was derived from an adult in good health. In nucleotide form, the sequence is TGTGCCAGCAGCTTAGTGACTAGGGCGGGAGAGACCCAGTACTTC. Translated, it reads CASSLVTRAGETQYF.